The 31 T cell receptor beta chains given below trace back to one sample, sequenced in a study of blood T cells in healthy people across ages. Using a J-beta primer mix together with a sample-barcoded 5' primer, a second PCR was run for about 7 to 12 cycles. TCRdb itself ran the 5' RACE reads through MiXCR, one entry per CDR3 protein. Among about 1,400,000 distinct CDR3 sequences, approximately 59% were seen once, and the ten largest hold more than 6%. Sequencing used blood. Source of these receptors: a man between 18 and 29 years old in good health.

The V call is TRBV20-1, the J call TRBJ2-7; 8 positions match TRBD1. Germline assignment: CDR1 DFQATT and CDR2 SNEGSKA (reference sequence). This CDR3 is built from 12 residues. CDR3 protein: CRPRTGKNEQYF. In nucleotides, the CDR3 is TGCAGGCCCCGGACAGGGAAAAACGAGCAGTACTTC.

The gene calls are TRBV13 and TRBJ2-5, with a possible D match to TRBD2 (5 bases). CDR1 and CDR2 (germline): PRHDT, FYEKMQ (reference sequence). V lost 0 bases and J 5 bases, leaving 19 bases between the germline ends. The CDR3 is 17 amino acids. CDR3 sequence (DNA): TGTGCCAGCAGCTTAGGCCTAAGGTCCGGAGGAGTGGAGACCCAGTACTTC. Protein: CASSLGLRSGGVETQYF.

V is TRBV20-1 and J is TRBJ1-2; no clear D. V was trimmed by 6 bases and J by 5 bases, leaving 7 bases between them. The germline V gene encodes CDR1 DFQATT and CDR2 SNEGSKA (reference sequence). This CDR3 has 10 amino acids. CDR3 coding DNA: TGCAGTGCGCCGTTTTATGGCTACACCTTC. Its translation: CSAPFYGYTF.

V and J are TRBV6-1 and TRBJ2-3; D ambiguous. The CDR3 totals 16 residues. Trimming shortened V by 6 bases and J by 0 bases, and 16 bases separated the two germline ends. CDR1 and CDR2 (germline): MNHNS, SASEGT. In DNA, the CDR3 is TGTGCCAGCAGCGCCCCCCGTGATCCTAGCACAGATACGCAGTATTTT. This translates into CASSAPRDPSTDTQYF.

The CDR3 nucleotides read TGCGCCAGCAGCAGAGCGGGACAGCGAACCGGGGAGCTGTTTTTT. Translating it yields CASSRAGQRTGELFF. The chain joins TRBV5-1 to TRBJ2-2; either TRBD1 or TRBD2 may supply D (7 bases each). Germline V gene data show CDR1 as SGHRS and CDR2 as YFSETQ. Trimming removed 4 bases from V and 5 bases from J, with 15 bases in between. The CDR3 length is 15 residues.

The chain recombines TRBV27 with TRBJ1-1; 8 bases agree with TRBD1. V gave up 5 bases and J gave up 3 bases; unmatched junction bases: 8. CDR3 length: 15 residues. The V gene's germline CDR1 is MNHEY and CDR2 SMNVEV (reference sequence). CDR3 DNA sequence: TGTGCCAGCAGTCTCAACCTGGACAGGGACACTGAAGCTTTCTTT. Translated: CASSLNLDRDTEAFF.

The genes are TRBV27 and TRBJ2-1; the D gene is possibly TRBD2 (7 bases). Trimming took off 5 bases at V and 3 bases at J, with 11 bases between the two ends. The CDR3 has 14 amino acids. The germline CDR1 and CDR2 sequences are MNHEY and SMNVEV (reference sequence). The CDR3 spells CASSKGGGYNEQFF. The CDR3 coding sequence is TGTGCCAGCAGTAAGGGGGGGGGCTACAATGAGCAGTTCTTC.

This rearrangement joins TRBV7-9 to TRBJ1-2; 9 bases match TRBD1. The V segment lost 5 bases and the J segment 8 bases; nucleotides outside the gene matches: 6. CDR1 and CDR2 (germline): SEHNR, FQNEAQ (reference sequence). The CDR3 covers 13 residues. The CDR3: CASSGPGQGGYTF. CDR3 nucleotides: TGTGCCAGCAGCGGTCCGGGACAGGGCGGCTACACCTTC.

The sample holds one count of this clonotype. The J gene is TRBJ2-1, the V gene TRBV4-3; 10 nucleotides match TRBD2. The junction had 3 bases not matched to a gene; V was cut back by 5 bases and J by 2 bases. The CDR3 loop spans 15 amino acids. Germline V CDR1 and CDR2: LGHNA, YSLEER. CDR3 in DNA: TGCGCCAGCAGCGTAGCGGGGGGCACCTACAATGAGCAGTTCTTC. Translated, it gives CASSVAGGTYNEQFF.

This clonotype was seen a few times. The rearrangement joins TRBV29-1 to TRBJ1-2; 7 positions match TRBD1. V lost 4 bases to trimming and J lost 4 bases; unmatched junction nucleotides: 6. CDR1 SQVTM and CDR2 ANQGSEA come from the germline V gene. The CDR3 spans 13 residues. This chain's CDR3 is CSVGGRDSYGYTF. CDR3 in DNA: TGCAGCGTTGGGGGTCGGGACAGCTATGGCTACACCTTC.

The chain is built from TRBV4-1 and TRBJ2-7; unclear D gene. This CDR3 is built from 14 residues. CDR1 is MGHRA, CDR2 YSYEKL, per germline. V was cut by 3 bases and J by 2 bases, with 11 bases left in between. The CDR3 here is CASSHPPYAYEQYF. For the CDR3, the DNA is TGCGCCAGCAGCCATCCTCCCTATGCCTACGAGCAGTACTTC.

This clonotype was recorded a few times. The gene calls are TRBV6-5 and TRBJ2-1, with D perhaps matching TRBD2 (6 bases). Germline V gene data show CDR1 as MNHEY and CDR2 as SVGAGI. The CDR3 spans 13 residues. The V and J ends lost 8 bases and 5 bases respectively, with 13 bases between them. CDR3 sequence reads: CASQREHHNEQFF. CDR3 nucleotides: TGTGCCAGCCAACGGGAGCACCACAATGAGCAGTTCTTC.

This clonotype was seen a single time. CDR3 nucleotide sequence: TGCGCCAGCAGCGACACAGGGTTTGGCTTCGCCAAAAACATTCAGTACTTC. It specifies CASSDTGFGFAKNIQYF. This chain uses TRBV5-1 with TRBJ2-4; a weak D match, TRBD1 (6 bases). The CDR3 covers 17 residues. V was pared by 4 bases and J by 1 base, with 18 bases between. CDR1 SGHRS and CDR2 YFSETQ come from the germline V gene. Variable domain in full (rest from reference TRBV5-1 and TRBJ2-4): KAGVTQTPRYLIKTRGQQVTLSCSPISGHRSVSWYQQTPGQGLQFLFEYFSETQRNKGNFPGRFSGRQFSNSRSEMNVSTLELGDSALYLCASSDTGFGFAKNIQYFGAGTRLSVL.

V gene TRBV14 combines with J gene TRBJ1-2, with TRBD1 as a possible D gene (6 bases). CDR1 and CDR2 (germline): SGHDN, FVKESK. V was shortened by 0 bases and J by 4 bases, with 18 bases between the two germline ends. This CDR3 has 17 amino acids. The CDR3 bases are TGTGCCAGCAGCCAAGATCGGTGGGGGGGCAACTCCTATGGCTACACCTTC. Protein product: CASSQDRWGGNSYGYTF. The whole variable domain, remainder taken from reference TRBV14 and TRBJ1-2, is EAGVTQFPSHSVIEKGQTVTLRCDPISGHDNLYWYRRVMGKEIKFLLHFVKESKQDESGMPNNRFLAERTGGTYSTLKVQPAELEDSGVYFCASSQDRWGGNSYGYTFGSGTRLTVV.

The CDR3 protein is CASSQGTSAETQYF. The CDR3 DNA is TGTGCCAGCAGCCAAGGGACTAGCGCAGAGACCCAGTACTTC. This chain uses TRBV3-1 with TRBJ2-5, with 9 bases matching TRBD2. CDR3 length: 14 amino acids. Germline loops: CDR1 LGHDT, CDR2 YNNKEL (reference sequence). V lost 1 base to trimming and J lost 4 bases; unmatched junction nucleotides: 1.

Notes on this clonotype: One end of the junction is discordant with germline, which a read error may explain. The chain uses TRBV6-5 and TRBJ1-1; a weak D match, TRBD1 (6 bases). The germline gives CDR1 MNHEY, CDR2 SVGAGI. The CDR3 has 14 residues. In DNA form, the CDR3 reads TGTGCCAGCGGTTACGACAGGCTGAACACTGAAGCTTTCTTT. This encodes CASGYDRLNTEAFF.

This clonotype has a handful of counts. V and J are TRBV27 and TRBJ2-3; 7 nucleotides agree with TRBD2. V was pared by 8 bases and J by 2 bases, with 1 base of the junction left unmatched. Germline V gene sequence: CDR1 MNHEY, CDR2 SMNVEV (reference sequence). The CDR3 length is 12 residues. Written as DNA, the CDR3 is TGTGCCAGCGGGGACTACACAGATACGCAGTATTTT. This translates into CASGDYTDTQYF.

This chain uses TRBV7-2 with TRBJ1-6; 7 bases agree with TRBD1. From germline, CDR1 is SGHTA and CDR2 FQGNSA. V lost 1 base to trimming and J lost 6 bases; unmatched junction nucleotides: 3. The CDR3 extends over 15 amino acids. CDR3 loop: CASSLGTGANSPLHF. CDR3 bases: TGTGCCAGCAGCTTAGGAACAGGGGCTAATTCACCCCTCCACTTT.

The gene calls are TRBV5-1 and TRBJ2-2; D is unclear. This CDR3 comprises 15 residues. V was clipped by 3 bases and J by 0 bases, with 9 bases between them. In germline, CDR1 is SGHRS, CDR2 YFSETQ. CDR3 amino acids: CASSWRRSNTGELFF. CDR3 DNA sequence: TGCGCCAGCAGCTGGAGACGTTCGAACACCGGGGAGCTGTTTTTT.

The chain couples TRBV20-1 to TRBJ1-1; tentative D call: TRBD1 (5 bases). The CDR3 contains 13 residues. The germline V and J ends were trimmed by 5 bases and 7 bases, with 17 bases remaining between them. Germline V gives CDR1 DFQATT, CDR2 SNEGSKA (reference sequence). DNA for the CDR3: TGCAGTGCTCAGCCGGGACTTGGAGATGAAGCTTTCTTT. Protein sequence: CSAQPGLGDEAFF.

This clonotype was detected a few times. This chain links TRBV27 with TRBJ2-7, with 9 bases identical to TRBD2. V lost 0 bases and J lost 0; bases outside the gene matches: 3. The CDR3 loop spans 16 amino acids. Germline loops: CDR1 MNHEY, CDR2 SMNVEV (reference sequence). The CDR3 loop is CASSLSASGNSYEQYF. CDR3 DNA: TGTGCCAGCAGTTTATCGGCTAGCGGGAACTCCTACGAGCAGTACTTC.

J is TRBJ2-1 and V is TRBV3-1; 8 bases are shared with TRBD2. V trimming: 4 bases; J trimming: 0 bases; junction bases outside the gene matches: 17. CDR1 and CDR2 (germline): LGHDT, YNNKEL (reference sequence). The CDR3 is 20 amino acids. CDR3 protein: CASSPGAGAGDITSYNEQFF. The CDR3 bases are TGTGCCAGCAGCCCTGGAGCTGGAGCGGGGGATATAACCTCCTACAATGAGCAGTTCTTC.

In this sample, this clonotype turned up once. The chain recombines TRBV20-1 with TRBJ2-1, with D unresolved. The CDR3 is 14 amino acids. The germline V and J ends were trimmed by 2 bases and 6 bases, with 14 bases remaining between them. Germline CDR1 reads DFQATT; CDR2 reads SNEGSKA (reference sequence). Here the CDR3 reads CSARRPNSGNEQFF. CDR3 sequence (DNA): TGCAGTGCTAGACGCCCGAACTCGGGCAATGAGCAGTTCTTC.

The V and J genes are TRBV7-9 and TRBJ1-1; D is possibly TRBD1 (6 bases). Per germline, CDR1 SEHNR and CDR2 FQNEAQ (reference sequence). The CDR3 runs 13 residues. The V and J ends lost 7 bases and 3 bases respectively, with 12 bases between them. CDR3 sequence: CASTSGVHTEAFF. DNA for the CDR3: TGTGCCAGCACCTCAGGGGTTCACACTGAAGCTTTCTTT.

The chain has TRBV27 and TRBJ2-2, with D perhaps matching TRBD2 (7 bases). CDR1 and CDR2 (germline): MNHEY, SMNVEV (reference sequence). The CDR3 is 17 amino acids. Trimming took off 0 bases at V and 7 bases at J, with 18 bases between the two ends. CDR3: CASSLSEGGPSGGELFF. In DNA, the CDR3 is TGTGCCAGCAGTTTATCTGAGGGGGGGCCGTCGGGCGGGGAGCTGTTTTTT.

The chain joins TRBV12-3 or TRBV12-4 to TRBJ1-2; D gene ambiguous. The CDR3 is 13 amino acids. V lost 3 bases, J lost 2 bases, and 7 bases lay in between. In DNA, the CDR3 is TGTGCCAGCAGTTTGGCGTTAAACTATGGCTACACCTTC. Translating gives CASSLALNYGYTF.

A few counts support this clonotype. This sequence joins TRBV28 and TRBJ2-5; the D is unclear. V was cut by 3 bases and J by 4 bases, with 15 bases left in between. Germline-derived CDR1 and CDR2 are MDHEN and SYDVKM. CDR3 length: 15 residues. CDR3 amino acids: CASSLISPGGETQYF. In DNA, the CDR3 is TGTGCCAGCAGTTTGATCTCCCCGGGTGGAGAGACCCAGTACTTC.

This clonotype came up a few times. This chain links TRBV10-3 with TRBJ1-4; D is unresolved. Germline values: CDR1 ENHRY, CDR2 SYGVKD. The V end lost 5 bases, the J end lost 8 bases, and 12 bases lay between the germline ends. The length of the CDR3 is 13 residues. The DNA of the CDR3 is TGTGCCATCAGTCCCCCCAACCGGGAAAAACTGTTTTTT. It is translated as CAISPPNREKLFF.

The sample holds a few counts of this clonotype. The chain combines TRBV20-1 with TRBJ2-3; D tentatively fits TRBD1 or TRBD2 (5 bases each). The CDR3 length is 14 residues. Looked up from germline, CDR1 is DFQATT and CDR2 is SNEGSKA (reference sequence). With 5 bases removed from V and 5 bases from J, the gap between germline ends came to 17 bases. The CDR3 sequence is CSALGLKRGDTQYF. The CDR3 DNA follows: TGCAGTGCTTTAGGACTCAAGAGGGGAGATACGCAGTATTTT.

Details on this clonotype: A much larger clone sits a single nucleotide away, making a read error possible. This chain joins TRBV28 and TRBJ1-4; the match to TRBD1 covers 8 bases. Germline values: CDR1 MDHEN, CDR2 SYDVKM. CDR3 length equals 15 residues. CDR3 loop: CAGRSRQGTNEKLFF. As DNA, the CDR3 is TGTGCCGGCAGATCAAGACAGGGGACTAATGAAAAACTGTTTTTT.

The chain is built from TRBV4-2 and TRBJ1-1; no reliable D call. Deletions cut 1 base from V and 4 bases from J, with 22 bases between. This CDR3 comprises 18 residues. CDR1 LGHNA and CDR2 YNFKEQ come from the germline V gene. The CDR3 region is CASSQVGVPSGSGTEAFF. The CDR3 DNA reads TGTGCCAGCAGCCAAGTCGGCGTCCCGAGTGGGTCGGGCACTGAAGCTTTCTTT.